This T cell receptor beta chain was identified in a study of response to subunit inactivated influenza vaccine. The CDR3 is 17 amino acids. V was clipped by 6 bases and J by 1 base; unmatched bases: 10. TCRdb processed the RT-PCR reads anew with MiXCR; each CDR3 protein has one entry. The profile covers roughly 520,000 distinct CDR3 sequences, with around 25% appearing a single time and 1.9% taken by the ten largest. Study-level findings and limits: Authors suggested few new T cells are recruited by each seasonal influenza vaccination.

A remark on this clonotype: The target antigen is unknown.

This TCR derives from a man aged 45-65 years who received an inactivated influenza vaccine. The chain uses TRBV12-3 or TRBV12-4 and TRBJ2-7; 12 bases align to TRBD1. Sequencing was performed on CD4+ T cells sorted from PBMCs, taken roughly 5 days after vaccination. The CDR3 loop reads CASRKGTGGASSYEQYF. The CDR3 DNA reads TGTGCCAGCAGAAAAGGGACAGGGGGCGCTTCATCCTACGAGCAGTACTTC.